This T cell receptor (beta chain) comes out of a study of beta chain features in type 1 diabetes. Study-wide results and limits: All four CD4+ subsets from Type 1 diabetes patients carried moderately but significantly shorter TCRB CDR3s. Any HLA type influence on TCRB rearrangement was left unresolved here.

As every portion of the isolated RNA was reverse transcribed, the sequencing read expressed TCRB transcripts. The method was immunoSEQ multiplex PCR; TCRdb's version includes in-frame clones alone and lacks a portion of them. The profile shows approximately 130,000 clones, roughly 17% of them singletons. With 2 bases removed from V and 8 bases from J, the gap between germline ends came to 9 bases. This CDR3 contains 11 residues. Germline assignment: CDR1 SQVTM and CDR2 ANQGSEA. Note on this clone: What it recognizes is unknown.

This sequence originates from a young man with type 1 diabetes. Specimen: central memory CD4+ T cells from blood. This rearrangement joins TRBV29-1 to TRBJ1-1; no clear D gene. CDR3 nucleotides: TGCAGCGTTGAACGGTATTCAGAAGCTTTCTTT. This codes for CSVERYSEAFF.